Listed below are T cell receptor beta chains from one sample, sequenced in a study of T-cell reconstitution after alpha-beta-depleted transplantation in children. Each CDR3 protein is one row after TCRdb ran MiXCR on the PCR reads. The sample records approximately 500,000 distinct CDR3 sequences, roughly a tenth being singletons. The sequencing here drew on PBMCs, taken before TCRalphabeta/CD19-depleted stem cell transplant. The source is a child younger than 10 with inherited bone marrow failure, due to receive a stem cell transplant. CDR3s include the opening cysteine and the closing phenylalanine or tryptophan. A D gene is named only where the DNA matches it firmly. Some rows have no size entry. The others give once, few or many, or a class for an expanded clone.

few | TRBD1 | TRBJ1-2 | TRBV3-1 | CASSDRQGGSNYGYTF | TGTGCCAGCAGCGATCGACAGGGTGGGTCCAACTATGGCTACACCTTC
many | - | TRBJ2-1 | TRBV27 | CASSFGAGGNEQFF | -
- | TRBD2 | TRBJ2-7 | TRBV4-1 | CASSQSSGDSYEQYF | TGCGCCAGCAGCCAGTCTAGCGGGGACTCCTACGAGCAGTACTTC
- | - | TRBJ1-1 | TRBV5-3 | CARSLCNTEAFF | TGTGCCAGAAGCTTGTGCAACACTGAAGCTTTCTTT
few | - | TRBJ1-5 | TRBV30 | CAWSRGVSNQPQHF | TGTGCCTGGAGTAGAGGGGTCAGCAATCAGCCCCAGCATTTT
many | - | TRBJ2-1 | TRBV28 | CASSLDLYGYNEQFF | TGTGCCAGCAGTTTAGATTTGTATGGCTACAATGAGCAGTTCTTC
- | TRBD1 | TRBJ2-2 | TRBV24-1 | CATSVQSTGSNTGELFF | TGTGCCACCAGTGTCCAATCGACAGGGTCGAACACCGGGGAGCTGTTTTTT
many | - | TRBJ1-5 | TRBV27 | CASRPTGGLNSNQPQHF | TGTGCCAGCAGACCGACAGGTGGATTGAATAGCAATCAGCCCCAGCATTTT
- | TRBD2 | TRBJ2-1 | TRBV19 | CASSIAGVAYNEQFF | TGTGCCAGTAGTATTGCGGGGGTTGCCTACAATGAGCAGTTCTTC
many | TRBD1 | TRBJ2-1 | TRBV12-3/TRBV12-4 | CASRKDRVSYNEQFF | TGTGCCAGCCGGAAGGACAGGGTCTCCTACAATGAGCAGTTCTTC
few | - | TRBJ2-6 | TRBV30 | CAWSETNVLTF | TGTGCCTGGAGTGAGACCAACGTCCTGACTTTC
few | - | TRBJ2-1 | TRBV20-1 | CSARVTSSRFNEQFF | TGCAGTGCTAGGGTTACTAGCAGTCGATTCAATGAGCAGTTCTTC
many | - | TRBJ2-7 | TRBV9 | CASSGGQSYEQYF | TGTGCCAGCAGTGGGGGCCAGTCCTACGAGCAGTACTTC
few | - | TRBJ2-3 | TRBV28 | CASSTPRREGSDTQYF | TGTGCCAGCAGTACACCCCGCAGGGAAGGGTCAGATACGCAGTATTTT
many | TRBD2 | TRBJ2-7 | TRBV4-3 | CASSQSLAGNPYEQYF | TGCGCCAGCAGCCAATCCCTAGCGGGGAACCCCTACGAGCAGTACTTC
- | - | TRBJ2-4 | TRBV20-1 | CSAGTERLAKNIQYF | TGCAGTGCGGGTACCGAGCGGTTAGCCAAAAACATTCAGTACTTC
many | TRBD1 | TRBJ2-1 | TRBV4-3 | CASSQDDGQGAYNEQFF | TGCGCCAGCAGCCAAGATGACGGACAGGGGGCCTACAATGAGCAGTTCTTC
- | TRBD1 | TRBJ1-5 | TRBV28 | CASSLTGRTQPQHF | TGTGCCAGCAGTTTGACAGGGCGGACCCAGCCCCAGCATTTT
few | - | TRBJ1-2 | TRBV30 | CAWEWGRGYTF | TGTGCCTGGGAGTGGGGTAGAGGCTACACCTTC
- | TRBD1 | TRBJ1-2 | TRBV5-1 | CASSLDSGGFGYGYGYTF | TGCGCCAGCAGCTTGGATTCAGGGGGCTTCGGATATGGCTATGGCTACACCTTC
many | - | TRBJ2-7 | TRBV9 | CASSVVASEENEQYF | TGTGCCAGCAGCGTAGTGGCGTCTGAGGAGAACGAGCAGTACTTC
- | TRBD1 | TRBJ1-4 | TRBV6-5 | CASSIQGAVGEKLFF | TGTGCCAGCAGTATCCAGGGGGCGGTCGGTGAAAAACTGTTTTTT
- | - | TRBJ2-1 | TRBV7-9 | CASTSRTPSSYNEQVF | TGTGCCAGCACCTCCAGGACGCCTAGCTCCTACAATGAGCAGGTCTTC
many | TRBD1 | TRBJ1-2 | TRBV12-3/TRBV12-4 | CASSFLFGDRAAYGYTF | TGTGCCAGCAGTTTTTTATTCGGGGACAGGGCGGCCTATGGCTACACCTTC
many | - | TRBJ1-5 | TRBV19 | CASTASNQPQHF | TGTGCCAGTACGGCAAGCAATCAGCCCCAGCATTTT
many | TRBD1 | TRBJ2-3 | TRBV4-3 | CASSQAPDRGRGDTQYF | TGCGCCAGCAGCCAGGCCCCAGACAGGGGGCGAGGAGATACGCAGTATTTT
few | TRBD2 | TRBJ2-1 | TRBV6-4 | CASHTGGLEDGDEQFF | TGTGCCAGCCACACCGGGGGACTAGAAGACGGGGATGAGCAGTTCTTC
- | - | TRBJ2-1 | TRBV20-1 | CSAPGDLSSYNEQFF | TGCAGTGCTCCCGGGGACCTAAGCTCCTACAATGAGCAGTTCTTC
many | - | TRBJ2-2 | TRBV29-1 | CSVEAQGGNTGELFF | TGCAGCGTGGAAGCCCAAGGAGGGAACACCGGGGAGCTGTTTTTT
many | - | TRBJ2-2 | TRBV20-1 | CSDPRWSNTGELFF | TGCAGTGATCCGCGGTGGAGTAACACCGGGGAGCTGTTTTTT
- | - | TRBJ1-2 | TRBV4-1 | CASSHPGKRHGYTF | TGCGCCAGCAGCCATCCAGGGAAGCGTCATGGCTACACCTTC
many | TRBD2 | TRBJ2-7 | TRBV13 | CASSPTSGFVSYEQYF | TGTGCCAGCAGTCCGACTAGCGGCTTCGTTTCCTACGAGCAGTACTTC
- | - | TRBJ2-2 | TRBV18 | CASSSRTIGELFF | TGTGCCAGCTCATCTCGGACTATCGGGGAGCTGTTTTTT
many | - | TRBJ2-1 | TRBV3-1 | CASSQVWGGPSYNEQFF | TGTGCCAGCAGCCAAGTGTGGGGCGGCCCCTCCTACAATGAGCAGTTCTTC
- | - | TRBJ1-5 | TRBV19 | CASRNQGLQPQHF | TGTGCCAGTAGGAATCAGGGTTTACAGCCCCAGCATTTT
few | - | TRBJ1-1 | TRBV18 | CASSPPVFGTEAFF | TGTGCCAGCTCACCACCGGTATTCGGCACTGAAGCTTTCTTT
many | - | TRBJ2-1 | TRBV7-4 | CASSHPPDDEEFYNEQFF | TGTGCCAGCAGCCACCCGCCCGATGACGAGGAATTTTACAATGAGCAGTTCTTC
- | - | TRBJ1-1 | TRBV20-1 | CSVGKGRRANTEAFF | TGCAGTGTAGGGAAGGGTCGACGTGCGAACACTGAAGCTTTCTTT
- | TRBD1 | TRBJ1-1 | TRBV29-1 | CSAGTGGGINTEAFF | TGCAGCGCTGGAACAGGGGGCGGGATCAACACTGAAGCTTTCTTT
many | - | TRBJ2-1 | TRBV15 | CATVHDDPRRYNEQFF | TGTGCCACCGTTCATGATGACCCCCGTCGGTACAATGAGCAGTTCTTC
many | - | TRBJ2-7 | TRBV7-2 | CASSPQGPSSYEQYF | TGTGCCAGCAGCCCGCAGGGGCCCTCCTCCTACGAGCAGTACTTC
many | - | TRBJ2-5 | TRBV5-1 | CASSRGHTQETQYF | TGCGCCAGCAGCCGGGGACACACCCAAGAGACCCAGTACTTC
many | - | TRBJ1-1 | TRBV5-1 | CASSRDLNTEAFF | TGCGCCAGCAGTAGAGACCTGAACACTGAAGCTTTCTTT
few | TRBD2 | TRBJ2-2 | TRBV29-1 | CSVIAGKGIGELFF | TGCAGCGTAATAGCGGGAAAGGGTATCGGGGAGCTGTTTTTT
few | TRBD1 | TRBJ1-2 | TRBV12-3/TRBV12-4 | CASRPTGGGSYTF | TGTGCCAGCAGGCCGACAGGGGGCGGAAGCTACACCTTC